The 10 T cell receptor beta chains reported below all come from one sample, sequenced in a study of siplizumab effects on memory and regulatory T cells. The repertoire was sequenced with immunoSEQ multiplex PCR; TCRdb's copy has only in-frame clones and lacks some. The sample records about 100,000 clones, 80% to 95% being singletons. Sequencing was carried out using CD4+ T cells sorted from blood. These receptors were taken from a human donor in good health. Some clones in this sample may be carry-over from other donors' samples.

This clone appeared a single time. The rearrangement joins TRBV12-5 to TRBJ1-2; D is undetermined. This CDR3 comprises 15 residues. V was trimmed by 2 bases and J by 1 base, leaving 11 bases between them. CDR1 is LGHNT and CDR2 is FRNRAP in the germline V gene. CDR3 region: CASGLSPFGNYGYTF. In DNA form, the CDR3 reads TGTGCTAGTGGTTTGTCCCCGTTCGGTAACTATGGCTACACCTTC.

This sequence joins TRBV18 and TRBJ1-3; 7 bases fit TRBD1. The CDR3 contains 16 residues. Germline V gene lookup returns CDR1 KGHSH and CDR2 LQKENI. The ends lost 0 bases at V and 2 bases at J; junction bases unmatched: 4. CDR3 protein: CASSPPGQSTGNTIYF. DNA of the CDR3: TGTGCCAGCTCACCACCGGGACAGTCGACTGGAAACACCATATATTTT.

The chain uses TRBV6-5 and TRBJ2-7; unclear D gene. The CDR3 loop spans 11 amino acids. The germline CDR1 and CDR2 sequences are MNHEY and SVGAGI. V lost 6 bases to trimming and J lost 3 bases, with 6 bases between them. CDR3: CASRMVYEQYF. CDR3 sequence (DNA): TGTGCCAGCAGAATGGTCTACGAGCAGTACTTC.

This clone was seen a few times. The V and J genes are TRBV6-5 and TRBJ1-1, with 9 bases fitting TRBD1. The CDR3 length is 13 residues. V lost 8 bases, J lost 9 bases, and 10 bases stayed unmatched. Germline V lookup: CDR1 MNHEY, CDR2 SVGAGI. This CDR3 reads CASGTGQGGKAFF. The DNA of the CDR3 is TGTGCCAGCGGGACGGGACAGGGAGGGAAAGCTTTCTTT.

The genes are TRBV7-2 and TRBJ2-7; D perhaps matches TRBD2 (6 bases). The CDR3 runs 16 residues. V lost 3 bases, J lost 4 bases, and 19 bases lay in between. The germline V gene has CDR1 SGHTA and CDR2 FQGNSA. The CDR3 is CASSLGPRDSTYEQYF. The DNA of the CDR3 is TGTGCCAGCAGCTTGGGGCCCCGGGACTCGACTTACGAGCAGTACTTC.

The chain has TRBV6-1 and TRBJ2-7; TRBD2 matches 7 bases. J was trimmed by 8 bases and V by 2 bases; bases with no gene match: 9. Per germline, CDR1 MNHNS and CDR2 SASEGT. CDR3 length: 14 amino acids. CDR3 region: CASSERDTGTKQYF. The CDR3 DNA reads as TGTGCCAGCAGTGAACGCGACACGGGGACTAAGCAGTACTTC.

V is TRBV19 and J is TRBJ2-5; D gene uncertain. The CDR3 consists of 14 residues. V was shortened by 3 bases and J by 7 bases, with 15 bases between the two germline ends. The germline CDR1 and CDR2 sequences are LNHDA and SQIVND (reference sequence). This chain's CDR3 is CASSIGAVMGTQYF. CDR3 nucleotide sequence: TGTGCCAGTAGTATCGGTGCAGTCATGGGGACCCAGTACTTC.

This chain joins TRBV20-1 and TRBJ1-4; D unclear. CDR3 length equals 10 residues. V dropped 3 bases and J dropped 8 bases, with 4 bases sitting between them. Germline CDR1 and CDR2: DFQATT and SNEGSKA (reference sequence). CDR3 amino acids: CSASREKLFF. CDR3 nucleotide sequence: TGCAGTGCTAGCCGGGAAAAACTGTTTTTT.

This clone was detected once. V and J are TRBV6-1 and TRBJ1-2, with D hard to call. The CDR3 is made up of 13 amino acids. Germline V gene lookup returns CDR1 MNHNS and CDR2 SASEGT. The V gene lost 7 bases and the J gene lost 1 base, with 10 bases spanning the gap. The CDR3 region is CASIAVFNYGYTF. The DNA of the CDR3 is TGTGCCAGCATAGCGGTCTTTAACTATGGCTACACCTTC.

The CDR3 loop is CASSEAGTGQDEQYF. The DNA of the CDR3 is TGTGCCAGCAGTGAAGCTGGGACAGGCCAAGACGAGCAGTACTTC. This chain uses TRBV6-1 with TRBJ2-7, with TRBD1 matching 8 bases. CDR1 MNHNS and CDR2 SASEGT come from the germline V gene. The ends lost 0 bases at V and 5 bases at J; junction bases unmatched: 6. This CDR3 is built from 15 residues.